The subject of this entry is one T cell receptor beta chain. These data come from a study of T cell changes during pregnancy in multiple sclerosis. Trimming cost V 1 base and J 2 bases, with 12 bases left between them. Germline CDR1 is MGHRA and CDR2 is YSYEKL. This CDR3 region has 15 residues. The table came from immunoSEQ multiplex PCR; TCRdb's copy has only in-frame clones and leaves some out. The sample lists about 64,000 clones; around 96% were seen once. This sequence originates from a female donor with multiple sclerosis, enrolled in a pregnancy study. The sequencing used CD8+ T cells from peripheral blood mononuclear cells, collected after pregnancy. The J gene is TRBJ2-7, the V gene TRBV4-1, with D possibly TRBD1 on 6 matching bases. Here the CDR3 DNA reads TGCGCCAGCAGCCAAGGCCCAGGGGAAACCTACGAGCAGTACTTC. Residues: CASSQGPGETYEQYF.